These T cell receptor beta chains were read from a single sample in a study of blood T cell repertoires in COVID-19. The assay was immunoSEQ multiplex PCR, and TCRdb's table has in-frame clones only and misses some. The table has about 330,000 clones, 70% to 90% seen once. The sample consisted of peripheral blood. The receptor set was obtained from a woman in her forties or fifties with active or convalescent COVID-19. The CDR3 runs from the conserved cysteine through the conserved F or W. Fields, in order: J gene, V gene, CDR3 length, CDR3 protein.

TRBJ1-6	TRBV7-8	16	CASLGSRDRSNSPLHF
TRBJ2-7	TRBV10-3	11	CAIRQEYEQYF
TRBJ1-1	TRBV27	13	CASSFQTGTEAFF
TRBJ2-5	TRBV7-9	15	CASSSNRGREETQYF
TRBJ1-1	TRBV13	13	CASRQAGDTEAFF
TRBJ2-7	TRBV12-2	16	CASRYSVRVNPYEQYF
TRBJ2-1	TRBV19	14	CASTRESRGNEQFF
TRBJ1-1	TRBV7-3	16	CASSLKGRGKDTEAFF
TRBJ2-1	TRBV5-8	13	CASSLFQYNEQFF
TRBJ2-7	TRBV29-1	13	CSVEGDRFYEQYF
TRBJ2-2	TRBV27	14	CASSSWTSGVSLFF
TRBJ2-1	TRBV4-2	15	CASSPTSGYNNEQFF
TRBJ1-4	TRBV4-3	15	CASSTSGTGDEKLFF
TRBJ1-2	TRBV19	15	CATKTGALTNYGYTF
TRBJ2-7	TRBV7-2	14	CASSLGRGPYEQYF
TRBJ2-4	TRBV27	14	CASSKREGGNIQYF
TRBJ2-5	TRBV11-2	15	CASSLTGVPQETQYF
TRBJ2-1	TRBV5-4	18	CASSLLLGGGALYNEQFF
TRBJ1-4	TRBV7-9	13	CASSRLGSEKLFF
TRBJ1-2	TRBV19	15	CASTTPGQESGGYTF
TRBJ1-2	TRBV4-2	13	CASSQNDISGYTF
TRBJ2-3	TRBV13	18	CASSFSQLRLAATDTQYF
TRBJ2-1	TRBV28	16	CASSSSGTSGYNEQFF
TRBJ1-3	TRBV27	13	CASSYRQGNTIYF
TRBJ2-1	TRBV12-3/TRBV12-4	13	CASSPGGFNEQFF
TRBJ1-5	TRBV7-2	16	CASSVGTWGPNQPQHF
TRBJ1-6	TRBV28	14	CASPLPGQGRALHF
TRBJ1-2	TRBV7-2	13	CASRGASVNGYTF
TRBJ1-4	TRBV4-1	14	CASSQTRQNEKLFF
TRBJ2-3	TRBV11-2	15	CASSLENSNTDTQYF
TRBJ1-1	TRBV28	17	CASSALTGTVINTEAFF
TRBJ2-1	TRBV6-2/TRBV6-3	18	CASSYQIKASIQDNEQFF
TRBJ2-7	TRBV28	13	CASSNQRTYEQYF
TRBJ2-7	TRBV10-1	20	CASSEHQGLAGPHIGYEQYF
TRBJ1-2	TRBV6-5	15	CASSYHDRTQGGYTF
TRBJ2-7	TRBV6-2/TRBV6-3	16	CASSDGSGTGPYEQYF
TRBJ1-2	TRBV5-1	15	CASSLETGTNYGYTF
TRBJ2-1	TRBV4-3	17	CASSLDYRGRSYNEQFF
TRBJ1-2	TRBV13	13	CASSLPGPKGYTF
TRBJ2-5	TRBV7-7	13	CASSAQPQETQYF
TRBJ2-2	TRBV7-2	14	CASSNRQGTGELFF
TRBJ2-3	TRBV7-3	20	CASSLMGTGTSGGSADTQYF
TRBJ2-7	TRBV21-1	16	CASSKWVGCLSYEQYF
TRBJ2-2	TRBV5-4	15	CASSLREGLTGELFF
TRBJ1-5	TRBV2	15	CASKPEGSGNQPQHF
TRBJ1-6	TRBV5-5	16	CASSQQTDRLGSPLHF
TRBJ1-2	TRBV5-1	14	CASSLEGTVYGYTF
TRBJ1-2	TRBV13	15	CASSLQMGQNYGYTF
TRBJ1-5	TRBV6-1	18	CASSEFGADRVFNQPQHF
TRBJ1-6	TRBV7-2	18	CASSLGEATSSYNSPLHF
TRBJ1-4	TRBV30	13	CARRDRANEKLFF
TRBJ2-2	TRBV3-1/TRBV3-2	18	CASSQDPGLAKLTGELFF
TRBJ1-2	TRBV2	12	CASVGTDYGYTF
TRBJ2-3	TRBV15	12	CATSRQSDTQYF